The 13 T cell receptor beta chains given below trace back to one sample, sequenced in a study of shared clonotypes between healthy human individuals. The method was immunoSEQ multiplex PCR; TCRdb's version includes in-frame clones alone and lacks a portion of them. The profile covers approximately 2.5 million clones, with under 95% appearing a single time and approximately 0.37% taken by the ten largest. Sequencing used naive CD4+ T cells from PBMCs. Subset indicated: CD45RA+ positively selected. These receptors came from a man younger than 30 in good health. Some clones in this sample may be carry-over from other donors' samples.

The sample holds one count of this clone. The chain has TRBV6-5 and TRBJ1-4; 10 nucleotides line up with TRBD1. V dropped 6 bases and J dropped 10; count of bases not matched to a gene: 8. The V gene's germline CDR1 is MNHEY and CDR2 SVGAGI. The CDR3 covers 14 residues. The CDR3 loop is CASRETGGPRKLFF. CDR3 DNA sequence: TGTGCCAGCAGGGAGACAGGGGGCCCGCGAAAACTGTTTTTT.

V gene TRBV5-1 combines with J gene TRBJ2-1, with 8 bases matching TRBD2. The CDR3 is made up of 16 amino acids. J lost 3 bases, V lost 0 bases, and 5 bases had no gene match. In germline, CDR1 is SGHRS, CDR2 YFSETQ. The CDR3 nucleotides are TGCGCCAGCAGCTTGGTGCGGGAGGCGAACTACAATGAGCAGTTCTTC. It is translated as CASSLVREANYNEQFF.

About this clone: Other DNA sequences within the sample encode an identical CDR3. The chain links TRBV6-5 to TRBJ1-1, with 7 bases fitting TRBD1. Losses at the gene ends were 5 bases for V and 5 bases for J; bases not matched to a gene: 2. Germline V gene data show CDR1 as MNHEY and CDR2 as SVGAGI. The CDR3 is 12 residues long. The CDR3 DNA follows: TGTGCCAGCAGTCACAGGGGAACTGAAGCTTTCTTT. This gives the protein CASSHRGTEAFF.

Note on this clone: Other DNA sequences in this specimen translate into the identical CDR3. The V and J genes are TRBV7-9 and TRBJ2-1; 7 bases are a match to TRBD2. The germline V gene encodes CDR1 SEHNR and CDR2 FQNEAQ (reference sequence). The trim removed 1 base at V and 4 bases at J, leaving 4 bases unmatched. The length of the CDR3 is 15 residues. The CDR3 bases are TGTGCCAGCAGCTTAGGTCTAGCGGTTTACAATGAGCAGTTCTTC. It codes for CASSLGLAVYNEQFF.

V and J are TRBV28 and TRBJ2-1, with TRBD2 identical over 8 bases. The V segment lost 7 bases and the J segment 8 bases; nucleotides outside the gene matches: 10. Germline V lookup: CDR1 MDHEN, CDR2 SYDVKM. This CDR3 is 14 amino acids long. CDR3 loop: CASKPAGAKDEQFF. CDR3 DNA sequence: TGTGCCAGCAAACCAGCGGGAGCTAAAGATGAGCAGTTCTTC.

As concerns this clone: Other DNA sequences in this sample translate to the same CDR3. The CDR3, as DNA: TGTGCCAGCTCATTAGCGGTTAGCTCCTACAATGAGCAGTTCTTC. Translating it yields CASSLAVSSYNEQFF. This chain connects TRBV18 to TRBJ2-1; maybe TRBD2 (6 bases). Germline values: CDR1 KGHSH, CDR2 LQKENI. Trimming removed 5 bases from V and 0 bases from J, with 11 bases in between. This CDR3 is 15 amino acids long.

This clone was seen only once. The V gene is TRBV5-1, the J gene TRBJ2-5; 10 nucleotides align to TRBD2. V was pared by 2 bases and J by 2 bases, with 15 bases of the junction left unmatched. CDR1 is SGHRS, CDR2 YFSETQ, per germline. The CDR3 extends over 19 amino acids. The CDR3 reads CASSFPRASGRNRQETQYF. In nucleotides, the CDR3 is TGCGCCAGCAGCTTCCCTCGGGCTAGCGGGAGAAACCGACAAGAGACCCAGTACTTC.

Concerning this clone: Other DNA variants within this sample encode the same CDR3. The chain carries TRBV5-1 and TRBJ2-5; D not certain. Per the germline V gene, CDR1 is SGHRS and CDR2 is YFSETQ. CDR3 length: 13 amino acids. V lost 1 base and J lost 1, with 5 bases in between. The CDR3 is CASSLLGQETQYF. In DNA, the CDR3 is TGCGCCAGCAGCTTGCTGGGCCAAGAGACCCAGTACTTC.

This sequence joins TRBV1 and TRBJ2-7; the D call of TRBD2 is as the table states it, not checked on the DNA. TRBV1 constitutes a pseudogene. The CDR3 totals 16 residues. CDR3 DNA: TGCACCAGCAGCCAAGATCCCGGGGGGAAGGACTACGAGCAGTACTTC. Its protein is CTSSQDPGGKDYEQYF.

Concerning this clone itself: As the CDR3 is not closed by the conserved phenylalanine or tryptophan, this likely results from a read error. The DNA is omitted, as the CDR3 cannot be located on it reliably, and the CDR3 follows TCRdb's listing. The V gene is TRBV20-1, the J gene TRBJ1-2; the table's D call, TRBD1, has no DNA check behind it. The germline CDR1 and CDR2 sequences are DFQATT and SNEGSKA (reference sequence). The CDR3 numbers 11 amino acids, ends counted. CDR3 amino acids: CSAADRGRPGL.

The chain joins TRBV10-3 to TRBJ2-1, with 8 bases matching TRBD2. Germline CDR1 reads ENHRY; CDR2 reads SYGVKD. V lost 6 bases to trimming and J lost 4 bases; unmatched junction nucleotides: 5. The CDR3 totals 14 residues. For the CDR3, the DNA is TGTGCCATCAGCTCTAGCGGGCCATACAATGAGCAGTTCTTC. Translated: CAISSSGPYNEQFF.

The chain carries TRBV7-9 and TRBJ1-2; possibly TRBD1 for D (5 bases). CDR1 and CDR2 from the germline V gene are SEHNR and FQNEAQ (reference sequence). Trimming shortened V by 11 bases and J by 7 bases, and 20 bases separated the two germline ends. The CDR3 spans 13 residues. Written as DNA, the CDR3 is TGTGCCTTAGACCAGGGCAGGCCCCTTGGCTACACCTTC. It specifies CALDQGRPLGYTF.

The DNA for the CDR3 is TGCGCCAGCAGCCTGGGGTCGGGACTTGCAACTAATGAAAAACTGTTTTTT. Translated: CASSLGSGLATNEKLFF. The chain couples TRBV5-1 to TRBJ1-4; TRBD1 might be the D (5 bases). V was cut by 4 bases and J by 0 bases, with 16 bases left in between. The CDR3 runs to 17 residues. Looked up from germline, CDR1 is SGHRS and CDR2 is YFSETQ.